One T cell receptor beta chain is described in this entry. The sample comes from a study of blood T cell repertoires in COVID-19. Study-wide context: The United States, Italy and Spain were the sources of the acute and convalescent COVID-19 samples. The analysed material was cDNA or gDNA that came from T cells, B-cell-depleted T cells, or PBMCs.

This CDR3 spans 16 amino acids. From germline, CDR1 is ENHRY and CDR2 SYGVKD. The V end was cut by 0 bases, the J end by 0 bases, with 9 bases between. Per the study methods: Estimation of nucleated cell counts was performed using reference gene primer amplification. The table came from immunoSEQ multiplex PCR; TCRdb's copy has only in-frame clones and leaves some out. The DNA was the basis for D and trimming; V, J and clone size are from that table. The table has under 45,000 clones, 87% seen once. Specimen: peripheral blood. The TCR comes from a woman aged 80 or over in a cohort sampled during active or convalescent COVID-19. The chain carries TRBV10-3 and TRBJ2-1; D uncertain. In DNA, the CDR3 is TGTGCCATCAGTGAGTCGGCCCCGGGCTCCTACAATGAGCAGTTCTTC. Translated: CAISESAPGSYNEQFF.